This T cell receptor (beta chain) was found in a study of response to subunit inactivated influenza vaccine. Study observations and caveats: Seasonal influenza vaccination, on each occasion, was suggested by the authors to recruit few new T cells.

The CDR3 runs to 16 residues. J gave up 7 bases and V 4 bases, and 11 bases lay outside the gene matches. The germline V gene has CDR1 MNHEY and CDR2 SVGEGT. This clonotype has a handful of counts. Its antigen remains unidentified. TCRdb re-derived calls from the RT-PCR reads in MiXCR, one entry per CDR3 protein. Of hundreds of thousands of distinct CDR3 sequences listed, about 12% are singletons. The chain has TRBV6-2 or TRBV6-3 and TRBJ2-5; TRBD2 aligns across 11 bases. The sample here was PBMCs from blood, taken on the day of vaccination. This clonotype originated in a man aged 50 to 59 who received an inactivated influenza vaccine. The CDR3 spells CASSSPTSGALGTQYF. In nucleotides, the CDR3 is TGTGCCAGCAGTTCCCCGACTAGCGGGGCCCTCGGGACCCAGTACTTC.